This TCR beta chain was sequenced for a study of blood T cells in healthy people across ages. A J-beta primer mix and a sample-barcoded 5' primer were used in a second PCR of about 7 to 12 cycles. A 12-random-nucleotide template-switch adaptor tagged each cDNA molecule. TCRdb fed the 5' RACE reads into MiXCR, producing one record per CDR3 protein. The sample yields over 1,200,000 distinct CDR3 sequences, roughly 59% seen once. This clonotype was picked up a small number of times. Sequenced sample: blood. The origin of this receptor is a man between 18 and 35 years old in good health.

The CDR3 loop is CATQLASEQYF. The CDR3 DNA reads as TGTGCCACCCAACTAGCGTCCGAGCAGTACTTC. The chain has TRBV12-3 or TRBV12-4 and TRBJ2-4; 7 positions agree with TRBD2. The J call may not be correct, given that the DNA end is closer to TRBJ2-7. CDR3 size: 11 residues.